This T cell receptor beta chain derives from a study of control samples from healthy donors and cancer patients. TCRdb keeps only in-frame clones here, not all; method: immunoSEQ multiplex PCR. The listing contains about 200,000 clones. The germline V gene has CDR1 MDHEN and CDR2 SYDVKM. The V gene lost 5 bases and the J gene lost 7 bases, with 8 bases spanning the gap. The CDR3 contains 11 residues. V gene TRBV28 combines with J gene TRBJ1-2; D unresolved. This receptor was identified in a young woman in good health. Specimen: blood. The CDR3 is CASSKIAGYTF. For the CDR3, the DNA is TGTGCCAGCAGTAAAATCGCTGGCTACACCTTC.